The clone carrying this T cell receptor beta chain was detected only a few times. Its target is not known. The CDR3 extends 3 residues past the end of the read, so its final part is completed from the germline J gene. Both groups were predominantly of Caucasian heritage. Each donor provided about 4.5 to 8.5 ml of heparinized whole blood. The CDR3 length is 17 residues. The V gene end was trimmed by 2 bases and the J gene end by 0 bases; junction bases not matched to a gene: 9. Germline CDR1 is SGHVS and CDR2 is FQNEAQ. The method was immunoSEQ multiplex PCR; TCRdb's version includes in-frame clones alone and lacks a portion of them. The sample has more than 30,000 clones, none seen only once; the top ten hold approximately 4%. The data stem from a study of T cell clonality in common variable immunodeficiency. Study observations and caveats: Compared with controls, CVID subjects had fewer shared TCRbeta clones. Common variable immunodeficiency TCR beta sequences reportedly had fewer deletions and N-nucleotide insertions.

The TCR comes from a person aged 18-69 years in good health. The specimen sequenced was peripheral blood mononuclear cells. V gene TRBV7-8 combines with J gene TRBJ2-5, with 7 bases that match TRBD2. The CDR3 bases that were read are TGTGCCAGCAGCTTAAATACCCCGAGCGGGGACCAAGAGACC. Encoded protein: CASSLNTPSGDQET. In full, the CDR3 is CASSLNTPSGDQETQYF. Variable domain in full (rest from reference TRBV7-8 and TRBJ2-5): GAGVSQSPRYKVAKRGQDVALRCDPISGHVSLFWYQQALGQGPEFLTYFQNEAQLDKSGLPSDRFFAERPEGSVSTLKIQRTQQEDSAVYLCASSLNTPSGDQETQYFGPGTRLLVL.